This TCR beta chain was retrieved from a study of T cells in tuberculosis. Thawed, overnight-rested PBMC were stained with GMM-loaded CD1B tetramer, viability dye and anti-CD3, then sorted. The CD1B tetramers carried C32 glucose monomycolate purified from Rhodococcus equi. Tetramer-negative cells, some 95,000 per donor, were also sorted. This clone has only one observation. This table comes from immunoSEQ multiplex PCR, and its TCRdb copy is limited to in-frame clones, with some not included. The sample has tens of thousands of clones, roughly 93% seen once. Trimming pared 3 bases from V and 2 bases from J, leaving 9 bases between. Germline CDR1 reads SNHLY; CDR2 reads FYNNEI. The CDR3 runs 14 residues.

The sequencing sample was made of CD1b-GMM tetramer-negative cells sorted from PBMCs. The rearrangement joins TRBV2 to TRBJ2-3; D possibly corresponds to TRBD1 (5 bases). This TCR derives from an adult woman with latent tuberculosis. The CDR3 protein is CASSDRTYTDTQYF. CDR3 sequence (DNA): TGTGCCAGCAGTGACAGGACATACACAGATACGCAGTATTTT.